These 19 T cell receptor beta chains were sequenced from one sample in a study of shared clonotypes between healthy human individuals. Generated by immunoSEQ multiplex PCR, the TCRdb table keeps only in-frame clones and is missing some. This sample yields approximately 2.3 million clones, of which 80% to 95% are seen a single time; 0.39% belongs to the top ten. Sequenced input: naive CD4+ T cells from PBMCs. Subset here: CD45RA+ positively selected. These receptors came from a man aged 18 to 35 in good health. Some clones in this sample may be carry-over from other donors' samples.

This clone was detected only a few times. This chain links TRBV7-3 with TRBJ1-2; the D gene is possibly TRBD1 (5 bases). With 2 bases removed from V and 8 bases from J, the gap between germline ends came to 12 bases. From germline, CDR1 is SGHTA and CDR2 FQGTGA. The CDR3 contains 13 residues. CDR3 residues: CASSLGADLGYTF. The CDR3 DNA follows: TGTGCCAGCAGCTTAGGGGCCGATTTAGGCTACACCTTC.

The rearrangement links TRBV7-9 to TRBJ2-7, with TRBD2 matching 7 bases. Germline V lookup: CDR1 SEHNR, CDR2 FQNEAQ (reference sequence). The CDR3 covers 18 residues. V trimming: 6 bases; J trimming: 7 bases; junction bases outside the gene matches: 24. The CDR3 here is CASSPPGSMRAGLREQYF. The CDR3 DNA sequence: TGTGCCAGCAGTCCCCCCGGGAGCATGCGGGCGGGACTACGGGAGCAGTACTTC.

The chain carries TRBV18 and TRBJ1-4, with TRBD1 matching over 7 bases. The germline gives CDR1 KGHSH, CDR2 LQKENI. The CDR3 sequence is 13 residues long. The V and J ends lost 6 bases and 8 bases, in that order; junction bases with no gene match: 6. CDR3 residues: CASSTGIEEKLFF. For the CDR3, the DNA is TGTGCCAGCTCGACAGGGATTGAGGAAAAACTGTTTTTT.

This chain connects TRBV28 to TRBJ2-7; TRBD2 agrees at 7 bases. The CDR3 contains 17 residues. Germline CDR1 reads MDHEN; CDR2 reads SYDVKM. The junction had 20 bases not matched to a gene; V was cut back by 6 bases and J by 6 bases. CDR3 nucleotides: TGTGCCAGCAGAACCAGAGTGCGGGGGATTCGCGTCGGCGAGCAGTACTTC. It codes for CASRTRVRGIRVGEQYF.

The rearrangement links TRBV11-3 to TRBJ2-1; D is possibly TRBD1 (5 bases). The V end lost 1 base, the J end lost 5 bases, and 6 bases lay between the germline ends. Germline V gene sequence: CDR1 SGHNT, CDR2 YENEEA. This CDR3 has 13 amino acids. The CDR3 DNA is TGTGCCAGCAGCTTAGCCAGGGACAATGAGCAGTTCTTC. This translates into CASSLARDNEQFF.

V and J are TRBV5-1 and TRBJ1-1; D is perhaps TRBD1 (5 bases). V was trimmed by 6 bases and J by 4 bases, leaving 13 bases between them. Looked up from germline, CDR1 is SGHRS and CDR2 is YFSETQ. This CDR3 is 13 amino acids long. The CDR3, as DNA: TGCGCCAGCAAGGTCTGGGGGTCCACTGAAGCTTTCTTT. Protein: CASKVWGSTEAFF.

The chain couples TRBV7-9 to TRBJ2-5; D gene uncertain. Matching the DNA end better, TRBJ2-7 makes the J call doubtful. Germline CDR1 is SEHNR and CDR2 is FQNEAQ (reference sequence). The CDR3 loop spans 13 amino acids. CDR3 amino acids: CASSLGAGYEQYF. CDR3 nucleotides: TGTGCCAGCAGCTTAGGGGCTGGGTACGAGCAGTACTTC.

The V and J genes are TRBV7-3 and TRBJ2-5, with 12 bases matching TRBD2. The J segment lost 5 bases and the V segment lost 0 bases, leaving 4 bases of the junction unmatched. Germline values: CDR1 SGHTA, CDR2 FQGTGA. CDR3 length: 16 amino acids. CDR3 coding DNA: TGTGCCAGCAGCTTAACGAGACTAGCGGGAGCTGAGACCCAGTACTTC. This gives the protein CASSLTRLAGAETQYF.

The rearrangement joins TRBV29-1 to TRBJ1-5; D ambiguous. The germline CDR1 and CDR2 sequences are SQVTM and ANQGSEA. This CDR3 is 13 amino acids long. Trimming shortened V by 8 bases and J by 3 bases, and 14 bases separated the two germline ends. The CDR3 coding sequence is TGCAGCTTGGTAGTTGGGTCCAATCAGCCCCAGCATTTT. This codes for CSLVVGSNQPQHF.

J is TRBJ1-2 and V is TRBV15; the D is unclear. Trimming left V 0 bases short and J 0 bases short, with 17 bases between. Germline CDR1 and CDR2: LNHNV and YYDKDF (reference sequence). The length of the CDR3 is 18 residues. DNA of the CDR3: TGTGCCACCAGCAGAGATCGTAGGGAGCCGGACTCTAACTATGGCTACACCTTC. Translated: CATSRDRREPDSNYGYTF.

The chain carries TRBV10-3 and TRBJ2-3, with D tentatively TRBD2 (7 bases). The germline V gene has CDR1 ENHRY and CDR2 SYGVKD. V lost 8 bases to trimming and J lost 5 bases, with 17 bases between them. The CDR3 has 14 residues. CDR3 in DNA: TGTGCCATCCGCCGGGGGGACACCCAAGATACGCAGTATTTT. Translated: CAIRRGDTQDTQYF.

The chain employs TRBV10-3 and TRBJ2-2; D is unclear. CDR3 size: 14 residues. CDR1 and CDR2 from the germline V gene are ENHRY and SYGVKD. V lost 5 bases and J 4 bases, leaving 11 bases between the germline ends. CDR3 sequence reads: CAISPIESTGELFF. DNA for the CDR3: TGTGCCATCAGTCCGATTGAGAGCACCGGGGAGCTGTTTTTT.

Of note for this clone: Compared with germline, one end of the junction differs, possibly owing to a read error. The rearrangement joins TRBV11-2 to TRBJ1-2, with D possibly matching TRBD1 (5 bases). Per germline, CDR1 SGHAT and CDR2 FQNNGV. The CDR3 extends over 12 amino acids. For the CDR3, the DNA is TGTGCCAGCAGCCTAGAGGGGAATGGCTACACCTTC. Its translation: CASSLEGNGYTF.

V usage is TRBV13 and J usage is TRBJ1-3; perhaps TRBD1 as D (5 bases). Germline V gene sequence: CDR1 PRHDT, CDR2 FYEKMQ (reference sequence). The CDR3 contains 15 residues. V shed 3 bases and J shed 2 bases, with 11 bases lying between them. The CDR3 loop reads CASSFGRDAGNTIYF. CDR3 bases: TGTGCCAGCAGCTTTGGCAGGGATGCTGGAAACACCATATATTTT.

The V gene is TRBV5-4, the J gene TRBJ2-7; D is possibly TRBD1 or TRBD2 (6 bases each). Looked up from germline, CDR1 is SGHNT and CDR2 is YYREEE (reference sequence). The CDR3 length is 16 residues. Deletions cut 0 bases from V and 3 bases from J, with 16 bases between. The CDR3 loop is CASSLGGGTPSYEQYF. The CDR3 DNA sequence: TGTGCCAGCAGCTTGGGAGGGGGGACTCCAAGCTACGAGCAGTACTTC.

The chain combines TRBV2 with TRBJ1-1; no clear D. The CDR3 contains 13 residues. CDR1 SNHLY and CDR2 FYNNEI come from the germline V gene. The V gene lost 6 bases and the J gene lost 2 bases, with 10 bases spanning the gap. The CDR3 DNA follows: TGTGCCAGCAGGGTTGATTTCAACACTGAAGCTTTCTTT. Translating it yields CASRVDFNTEAFF.

This clone appeared a few times. The J gene is TRBJ1-1, the V gene TRBV19; D perhaps matches TRBD1 (5 bases). The CDR3 runs 13 residues. Trimming stripped 10 bases from V and 4 bases from J, with 16 bases between. Per germline, CDR1 LNHDA and CDR2 SQIVND (reference sequence). The CDR3 loop reads CATLLRGFTEAFF. Written as DNA, the CDR3 is TGTGCCACCCTACTAAGGGGTTTCACTGAAGCTTTCTTT.

V and J are TRBV28 and TRBJ1-1, with D possibly TRBD1 on 5 matching bases. The CDR3 runs 14 residues. Trimming took off 2 bases at V and 7 bases at J, with 14 bases between the two ends. Germline V lookup: CDR1 MDHEN, CDR2 SYDVKM. The CDR3 sequence is CASSLPGPRSEAFF. The CDR3 nucleotides are TGTGCCAGCAGTTTACCAGGGCCACGAAGTGAAGCTTTCTTT.

For this clone: Other nucleotide sequences from this sample produce the same CDR3. This sequence joins TRBV28 and TRBJ2-5; 9 positions agree with TRBD1. The CDR3 is 15 amino acids. V shed 5 bases, J shed 3 bases, and the junction held 7 bases outside the gene matches. Germline V gene sequence: CDR1 MDHEN, CDR2 SYDVKM. In nucleotides, the CDR3 is TGTGCCAGCAGTCTACCGGGACAGGGAAAAGAGACCCAGTACTTC. The encoded protein is CASSLPGQGKETQYF.